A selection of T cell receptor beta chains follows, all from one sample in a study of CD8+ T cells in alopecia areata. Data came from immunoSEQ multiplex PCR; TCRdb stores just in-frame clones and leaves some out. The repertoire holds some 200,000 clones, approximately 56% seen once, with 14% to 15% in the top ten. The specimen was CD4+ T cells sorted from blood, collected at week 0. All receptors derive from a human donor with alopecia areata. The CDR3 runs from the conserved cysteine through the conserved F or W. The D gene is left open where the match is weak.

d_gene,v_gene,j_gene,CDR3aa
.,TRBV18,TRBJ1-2,CASSQTGSGDYGYTF
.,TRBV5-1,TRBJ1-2,CASSNPGKNYGYTF
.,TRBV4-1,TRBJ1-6,CASSQEPGYSPLHF
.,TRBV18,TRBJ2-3,CASSPRGGPSTDTQYF
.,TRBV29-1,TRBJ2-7,CSVSRGTAYEQYF
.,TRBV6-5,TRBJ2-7,CASSLGDEQYF
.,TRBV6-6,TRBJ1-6,CASSSGEGNSPLHF
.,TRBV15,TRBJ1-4,CATSRLGPGGGEKLFF
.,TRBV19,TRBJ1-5,CASSIDRAGNQPQHF
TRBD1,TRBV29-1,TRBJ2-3,CSVVRGRTDTQYF
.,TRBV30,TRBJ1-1,CAWSPQANTEAFF
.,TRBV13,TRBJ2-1,CASSLLIFF
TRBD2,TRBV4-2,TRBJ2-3,CASSQDVSGNTQYF
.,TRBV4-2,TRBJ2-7,CASSHDLGGHATYEQYF
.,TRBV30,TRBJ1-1,CAWSVGLMNTEAFF
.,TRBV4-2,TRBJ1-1,CASSQDRENTEAFF
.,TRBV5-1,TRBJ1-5,CASSVDGYQPQHF
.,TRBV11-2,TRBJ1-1,CASSLDPGPNTEAFF
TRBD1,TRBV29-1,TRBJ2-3,CSVSSRGRDTQYF
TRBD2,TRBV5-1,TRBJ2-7,CASRSLAGSYEQYF
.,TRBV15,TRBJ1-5,CATSSPETPGYTQPQHF
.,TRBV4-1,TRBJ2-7,CASSHDPRYEQYF
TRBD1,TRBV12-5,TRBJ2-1,CASAKDRGAYNEQFF
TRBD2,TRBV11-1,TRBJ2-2,CASSSRLAGDNTGELFF
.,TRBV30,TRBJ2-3,CATGYGGSNADTQYF
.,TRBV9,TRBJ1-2,CASSVEGIYGYTF
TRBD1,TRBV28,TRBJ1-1,CASSPNRGMNTEAFF
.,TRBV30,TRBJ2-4,CAWSSKGGRGTSKNIQYF
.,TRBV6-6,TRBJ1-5,CASSSGGDGQPQHF
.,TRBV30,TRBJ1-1,CAWTRGGTEAFF
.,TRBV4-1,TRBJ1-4,CASSQDRGAGEKLFF
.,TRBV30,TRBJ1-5,CAWSGQRSPYSNQPQHF
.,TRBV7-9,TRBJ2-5,CASSPMETQYF
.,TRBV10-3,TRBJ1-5,CAISEVEGDQPQHF
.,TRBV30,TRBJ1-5,CAWSDRRAWVNQPQHF
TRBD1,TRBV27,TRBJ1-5,CASSQGASNQPQHF
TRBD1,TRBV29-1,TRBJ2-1,CSVDGAGQGYEQFF
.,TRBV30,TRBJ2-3,CAWSVGGGDTDTQYF
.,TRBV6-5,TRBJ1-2,CASSPTGLLGYTF
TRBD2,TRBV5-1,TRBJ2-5,CASSPGTRPGETQYF
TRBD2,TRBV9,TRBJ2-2,CASTRLAVNTGELFF